The 19 T cell receptor beta chains below come from one sample, sequenced in a study of blood T cell repertoires in COVID-19 (dated by TCRdb to between 2020 and 2021). Library prep was done by the immunoSEQ multiplex PCR assay. Sourced from immuneACCESS, this table was stored by TCRdb with only in-frame sequences that have V and J called. A share of the clones is absent; for the studies checked, an unresolved V gene accounts for under half, and the remainder has no known explanation. The sample table contains some 250,000 clones; only one count was recorded for approximately 83% of them. The ten largest clones represent 4% to 5.5% of the sample. Specimen: peripheral blood. Receptors originate from a man aged 50 to 59 with active or convalescent COVID-19.

The rearrangement joins TRBV19 to TRBJ2-7; tentative D call: TRBD1 (6 bases). The V gene's germline CDR1 is LNHDA and CDR2 SQIVND (reference sequence). The CDR3 runs 14 residues. The V end was cut by 5 bases, the J end by 2 bases, with 13 bases between. CDR3 region: CASSSQGSTYEQYF. For the CDR3, the DNA is TGTGCCAGTAGTTCCCAGGGGAGCACCTACGAGCAGTACTTC.

This chain joins TRBV18 and TRBJ1-1; 8 bases agree with TRBD1. V shed 4 bases and J 2 bases; nucleotides not matched to a gene: 9. The CDR3 consists of 16 residues. CDR1 is KGHSH and CDR2 is LQKENI in the germline V gene. This CDR3 reads CASSLGQGTGNTEAFF. For the CDR3, the DNA is TGTGCCAGCTCACTCGGACAGGGCACTGGAAACACTGAAGCTTTCTTT.

This rearrangement joins TRBV6-5 to TRBJ1-4; no clear D. Trimming removed 0 bases from V and 11 bases from J, with 7 bases in between. From germline, CDR1 is MNHEY and CDR2 SVGAGI. CDR3 size: 12 residues. CDR3 in DNA: TGTGCCAGCAGTTACTCGGGGAGGAAACTGTTTTTT. Amino acids: CASSYSGRKLFF.

The chain is built from TRBV19 and TRBJ2-7; 9 bases fit TRBD1. The CDR3 contains 14 residues. The V and J ends lost 5 bases and 3 bases, in that order; junction bases with no gene match: 5. Germline loops: CDR1 LNHDA, CDR2 SQIVND (reference sequence). CDR3 bases: TGTGCCAGTAGTCTACAGGGGGCGGGCTACGAGCAGTACTTC. It yields the protein CASSLQGAGYEQYF.

The count of this clone is one. The chain uses TRBV24-1 and TRBJ2-1; tentatively, D is TRBD2 (5 bases). Germline V gene lookup returns CDR1 KGHDR and CDR2 SFDVKD. V dropped 4 bases and J dropped 13 bases, with 25 bases sitting between them. The CDR3 spans 16 residues. The CDR3 bases are TGTGCCACCAGTGACCCCTCAGTCGGCCCGGGAAATATTCAGTTCTTC. This encodes CATSDPSVGPGNIQFF.

The chain is built from TRBV5-1 and TRBJ1-2; 7 positions match TRBD1. V shed 4 bases, J shed 2 bases, and the junction held 5 bases outside the gene matches. In germline, CDR1 is SGHRS, CDR2 YFSETQ. This CDR3 contains 14 residues. The CDR3 nucleotides are TGCGCCAGCAGCAGTACGGGACAGAACTATGGCTACACCTTC. It encodes CASSSTGQNYGYTF.

This clone was detected a few times. The gene calls are TRBV9 and TRBJ2-1; TRBD2 agrees at 10 bases. V lost 0 bases, J lost 5 bases, and 8 bases stayed unmatched. The CDR3 totals 17 residues. CDR1 and CDR2 from the germline V gene are SGDLS and YYNGEE. The CDR3 sequence: CASSVAWLAGADNEQFF. CDR3 coding DNA: TGTGCCAGCAGCGTAGCTTGGCTAGCGGGGGCTGACAATGAGCAGTTCTTC.

J is TRBJ1-2 and V is TRBV6-5; tentatively, D is TRBD1 (5 bases). Germline V gene lookup returns CDR1 MNHEY and CDR2 SVGAGI. Trimming left V 5 bases short and J 7 bases short, with 17 bases between. The CDR3 totals 14 residues. In DNA form, the CDR3 reads TGTGCCAGCAGTAATCCAGGGATCACGAGTGGCTACACCTTC. Protein product: CASSNPGITSGYTF.

The chain employs TRBV19 and TRBJ1-4, with 7 bases fitting TRBD1. V shed 3 bases and J 8 bases; nucleotides not matched to a gene: 6. The CDR3 length is 14 residues. Germline V CDR1 and CDR2: LNHDA, SQIVND (reference sequence). This chain's CDR3 is CASSMRGLGEKLFF. CDR3 DNA: TGTGCCAGTAGTATGAGGGGGCTAGGAGAAAAACTGTTTTTT.

The chain couples TRBV7-6 to TRBJ2-3; D perhaps matches TRBD2 (7 bases). The germline gives CDR1 SGHVS, CDR2 FNYEAQ. V lost 3 bases, J lost 1 base, and 14 bases lay in between. The CDR3 sequence is 16 residues long. The CDR3 nucleotides are TGTGCCAGCAGCTTGGGGGGGGGCTGGGGCACAGATACGCAGTATTTT. Translated: CASSLGGGWGTDTQYF. Full variable domain (outside the CDR3, taken from reference TRBV7-6 and TRBJ2-3): GAGVSQSPRYKVTKRGQDVALRCDPISGHVSLYWYRQALGQGPEFLTYFNYEAQQDKSGLPNDRFSAERPEGSISTLTIQRTEQRDSAMYRCASSLGGGWGTDTQYFGPGTRLTVL.

The genes are TRBV4-2 and TRBJ1-2; D unresolved. The V gene's germline CDR1 is LGHNA and CDR2 YNFKEQ. This CDR3 contains 14 residues. Trimming took 0 bases from V and 2 from J, leaving 7 bases between them. The CDR3 is CASSQDRGNYGYTF. CDR3 DNA sequence: TGTGCCAGCAGCCAAGACAGAGGGAACTATGGCTACACCTTC.

The chain is built from TRBV11-2 and TRBJ2-7; 7 nucleotides match TRBD2. This CDR3 is built from 14 residues. Per germline, CDR1 SGHAT and CDR2 FQNNGV. With V trimmed by 3 bases and J by 0 bases, 2 bases remained unmatched. CDR3 protein: CASSFLADSYEQYF. In nucleotides, the CDR3 is TGTGCCAGCAGCTTTCTAGCGGACTCCTACGAGCAGTACTTC.

This clone appeared many times. This chain joins TRBV5-4 and TRBJ2-1, with 9 positions matching TRBD1. The V gene end was trimmed by 3 bases and the J gene end by 6 bases; junction bases not matched to a gene: 10. Germline V gene sequence: CDR1 SGHNT, CDR2 YYREEE (reference sequence). This CDR3 has 16 residues. The CDR3 DNA follows: TGTGCCAGCAGCTCCCCACAGGGGGCGGGGTTCAATGAGCAGTTCTTC. Encoded protein: CASSSPQGAGFNEQFF.

The chain uses TRBV14 and TRBJ1-1; unclear D gene. This CDR3 is 14 amino acids long. V was clipped by 8 bases and J by 1 base, with 14 bases between them. Germline lookup yields CDR1 SGHDN and CDR2 FVKESK. In DNA form, the CDR3 reads TGTGCCAGCGTCAGGTCAAGTACGAACACTGAAGCTTTCTTT. Protein product: CASVRSSTNTEAFF. Complete variable domain (other parts from reference TRBV14 and TRBJ1-1): EAGVTQFPSHSVIEKGQTVTLRCDPISGHDNLYWYRRVMGKEIKFLLHFVKESKQDESGMPNNRFLAERTGGTYSTLKVQPAELEDSGVYFCASVRSSTNTEAFFGQGTRLTVV.

This clone was seen only once. This sequence joins TRBV3-1 (or the pseudogene TRBV3-2) and TRBJ2-7; 9 positions match TRBD1. Germline CDR1 LGHDT, CDR2 YNNKEL (reference sequence). V was clipped by 8 bases and J by 3 bases; unmatched bases: 8. The CDR3 spans 14 residues. CDR3 residues: CASSPGQGIYEQYF. The CDR3 bases are TGTGCCAGCTCACCGGGACAGGGTATCTACGAGCAGTACTTC.

This chain joins TRBV6-5 and TRBJ1-1; maybe TRBD1 (5 bases). The V gene's germline CDR1 is MNHEY and CDR2 SVGAGI. CDR3 length: 13 residues. Between the trimmed V and J ends, which lost 7 bases and 1 base, there was a span of 10 bases. The CDR3 nucleotides are TGTGCCAGCAAACGACAGCCGAACACTGAAGCTTTCTTT. It is translated as CASKRQPNTEAFF.

CDR3 protein: CASSLGLGQGLAETQYF. In nucleotides, the CDR3 is TGTGCCAGCAGCTTGGGTCTGGGACAGGGACTGGCAGAGACCCAGTACTTC. The chain combines TRBV5-8 with TRBJ2-5; 9 bases agree with TRBD1. The CDR3 is 17 residues long. CDR1 and CDR2 from the germline V gene are SGHTS and YDEGEE. V was clipped by 0 bases and J by 4 bases; unmatched bases: 10.

This clone showed up just a few times. The chain uses TRBV7-8 and TRBJ2-3, with TRBD1 as a possible D gene (5 bases). Trimming pared 4 bases from V and 5 bases from J, leaving 16 bases between. The CDR3 is 15 residues long. Germline V gene lookup returns CDR1 SGHVS and CDR2 FQNEAQ. CDR3 coding DNA: TGTGCCAGCAGCTCGACAAGACAGTTGGGAGATACGCAGTATTTT. This encodes CASSSTRQLGDTQYF. Drawing the rest from reference TRBV7-8 and TRBJ2-3, the complete variable domain is GAGVSQSPRYKVAKRGQDVALRCDPISGHVSLFWYQQALGQGPEFLTYFQNEAQLDKSGLPSDRFFAERPEGSVSTLKIQRTQQEDSAVYLCASSSTRQLGDTQYFGPGTRLTVL.

CDR3 in DNA: TGTGCCAGCAGCGAGCCCCCGGGAGGGTCTTGGGATACGCAGTATTTT. This sequence encodes CASSEPPGGSWDTQYF. This rearrangement joins TRBV9 to TRBJ2-3; TRBD2 aligns across 8 bases. The germline V gene has CDR1 SGDLS and CDR2 YYNGEE. V lost 3 bases to trimming and J lost 6 bases; unmatched junction nucleotides: 12. The CDR3 consists of 16 residues.